This T cell receptor (beta chain) was observed in a study of cytomegalovirus exposure and HLA in healthy donors. General observations from the study: It was likely that a cluster of highly shared sequence variants was a sequencing artifact.

Germline V CDR1 and CDR2: MNHNS, SASEGT. This CDR3 has 14 amino acids. Between the trimmed V and J ends, which lost 1 base and 0 bases, there was a span of 6 bases. Sampled while nominally healthy, donors likely had unrecorded immune exposures. The PCR used 60 Vbeta and 13 Jbeta primers. Original handling: Per a later analysis, the number of unique TCR beta chains was around 80 million, of which about 10 million were shared. Assay: immunoSEQ multiplex PCR; the TCRdb copy retains only in-frame clones and omits some. From that table come the V and J calls and clone size; the DNA was used to work out D and trimming. The repertoire holds fewer than 120,000 clones, with roughly 80% as singletons. Remarks on this clone: The antigen remains unidentified.

The receptor's source is a woman in her thirties in good health and CMV-seronegative. The chain has TRBV6-1 and TRBJ1-1; D not resolved. The specimen was PBMCs. CDR3 sequence: CASSEGAVNTEAFF. The CDR3 coding sequence is TGTGCCAGCAGTGAAGGGGCAGTGAACACTGAAGCTTTCTTT.